The present T cell receptor beta chain was sequenced within a study of shared clonotypes between healthy human individuals. This clone was seen a handful of times. Some clones are missing from TCRdb's copy, which holds only in-frame ones; the method was immunoSEQ multiplex PCR. In the table there are over 2,000,000 clones, around 95% of which are singletons. CD8 cells classed as naive were CD45RO-negative and positively selected for CCR7, excluding terminally differentiated effector memory CD45RA+ cells. The sequence derives from a man younger than 35 in good health. Some clones in this sample may be carry-over from other donors' samples. What was sequenced was naive CD8+ T cells from PBMCs.

The CDR3 DNA reads TGTGCCAGCAGCCTGGACAGGGGGCAAACTGAAGCTTTCTTT. Translating it yields CASSLDRGQTEAFF. This chain connects TRBV2 to TRBJ1-1; TRBD1 agrees at 11 bases. J was trimmed by 5 bases and V by 6 bases; bases with no gene match: 5. There are 14 residues in the CDR3. Germline V gives CDR1 SNHLY, CDR2 FYNNEI.